Given below is one T cell receptor beta chain in context. The junction differs from germline at one of its ends, possibly a read error. Germline V gene data show CDR1 as SNHLY and CDR2 as FYNNEI. The CDR3 runs 15 residues. TCRdb's table, derived via immunoSEQ multiplex PCR, lists solely in-frame clones and lacks some. The sample lists 50,000 or so clones; 80% were seen once. The sample is drawn from a study of control samples from healthy donors and cancer patients. Sequencing input: blood. This receptor was taken from a man aged 65-85 years in good health. V is TRBV2 and J is TRBJ2-7, with 12 bases lining up with TRBD2. CDR3 in DNA: TGTGCCAGCACTACGACTAGCGGGAGTTCCTCCGAGCAGTACTTC. Protein sequence: CASTTTSGSSSEQYF.